The present T cell receptor beta chain was sequenced within a study of CD8 T cells in Susac syndrome. With random hexamers, about 0.45 to 1 ug RNA was reverse transcribed. TCR beta CDR3 was amplified by immunoSEQ multiplex PCR. This amplification extended across 54 Vbeta and 13 Jbeta segments. TCRdb ran MiXCR on the immunoSEQ multiplex PCR reads and lists one entry per CDR3 protein. This table has about 76,000 distinct CDR3 sequences, around 90% appearing once. The sequenced target, TCR beta, came from blood CD8+ and CD4+ T cells. Negative isolation was used for CD8+ and CD4+ T cells and FACS enrichment for TEMRA cells. The junction had 10 bases not matched to a gene; V was cut back by 6 bases and J by 5 bases. Germline CDR1 reads SNHLY; CDR2 reads FYNNEI. This CDR3 spans 17 amino acids.

The sequencing input was CD8+ T cells from PBMCs. The source of this sequence is a human donor with multiple sclerosis. This chain uses TRBV2 with TRBJ2-5, with 15 positions matching TRBD2. DNA of the CDR3: TGTGCCAGCAGGGCGGGACTAGCGGGAGGTCCCGTGGAGACCCAGTACTTC. Translation: CASRAGLAGGPVETQYF.